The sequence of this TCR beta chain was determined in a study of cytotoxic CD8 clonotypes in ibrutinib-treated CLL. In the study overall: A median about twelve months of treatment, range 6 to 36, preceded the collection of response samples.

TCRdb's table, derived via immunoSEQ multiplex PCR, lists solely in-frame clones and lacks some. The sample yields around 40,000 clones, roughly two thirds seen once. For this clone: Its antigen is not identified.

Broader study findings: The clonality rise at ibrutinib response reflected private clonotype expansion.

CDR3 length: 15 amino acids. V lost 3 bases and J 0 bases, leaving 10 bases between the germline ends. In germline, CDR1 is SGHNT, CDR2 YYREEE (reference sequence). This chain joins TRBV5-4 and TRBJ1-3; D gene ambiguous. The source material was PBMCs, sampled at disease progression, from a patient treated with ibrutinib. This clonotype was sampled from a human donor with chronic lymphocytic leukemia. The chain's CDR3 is CASSSAPNSGNTIYF. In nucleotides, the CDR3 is TGTGCCAGCAGCTCTGCACCTAACTCTGGAAACACCATATATTTT.